These 10 T cell receptor beta chains were all obtained from the same sample, sequenced in a study of cytomegalovirus exposure and HLA in healthy donors. PCR involved 60 Vbeta and 13 Jbeta primers. Only in-frame clones appear in the TCRdb table, and some are missing; sequencing was by immunoSEQ multiplex PCR. The data show 100,000 to 150,000 clones, roughly 76% seen once. The sequenced sample consisted of PBMCs. These receptors were taken from a woman aged 55-70 years in good health and CMV-seropositive.

The chain recombines TRBV6-1 with TRBJ1-2; 8 bases agree with TRBD1. V lost 7 bases and J lost 4; bases outside the gene matches: 8. Germline values: CDR1 MNHNS, CDR2 SASEGT. The CDR3 loop spans 14 amino acids. CDR3 nucleotide sequence: TGTGCCAGCAACTACGACAGGGGCCCCTATGGCTACACCTTC. Translated, it gives CASNYDRGPYGYTF.

V usage is TRBV5-1 and J usage is TRBJ2-5; 10 nucleotides match TRBD2. V gave up 4 bases and J gave up 5 bases; unmatched junction bases: 8. The CDR3 is made up of 15 amino acids. Germline assignment: CDR1 SGHRS and CDR2 YFSETQ. The CDR3: CASSPSGGAAETQYF. The DNA of the CDR3 is TGCGCCAGCAGCCCAAGCGGGGGGGCCGCCGAGACCCAGTACTTC.

The V call is TRBV29-1, the J call TRBJ2-7, with TRBD2 matching 8 bases. This CDR3 contains 14 residues. The germline CDR1 and CDR2 sequences are SQVTM and ANQGSEA. Trimming removed 5 bases from V and 4 bases from J; junction bases left unmatched: 10. In nucleotides, the CDR3 is TGCAGCGTTAACAAGGGACTAGACCGATACGAGCAGTACTTC. This sequence encodes CSVNKGLDRYEQYF.

The chain joins TRBV19 to TRBJ2-7, with 10 bases identical to TRBD2. CDR3 length equals 16 residues. Germline-derived CDR1 and CDR2 are LNHDA and SQIVND (reference sequence). With V trimmed by 6 bases and J by 3 bases, 11 bases remained unmatched. The DNA for the CDR3 is TGTGCCAGTAGCCCGGGCCTAATAGCGGGAGGCTACGAGCAGTACTTC. Its protein is CASSPGLIAGGYEQYF.

In its sample, this clone was seen a few times. V gene TRBV5-4 combines with J gene TRBJ1-6; 7 nucleotides match TRBD1. The CDR3 consists of 14 residues. CDR1 is SGHNT, CDR2 YYREEE, per germline (reference sequence). Trimming cost V 3 bases and J 7 bases; bases outside gene matches: 4. The CDR3 DNA reads TGTGCCAGCAGCTCCGGGACAGTCAATTCACCCCTCCACTTT. It specifies CASSSGTVNSPLHF.

This rearrangement joins TRBV7-9 to TRBJ2-5, with 8 bases aligning to TRBD2. V trimming: 2 bases; J trimming: 5 bases; junction bases outside the gene matches: 1. From germline, CDR1 is SEHNR and CDR2 FQNEAQ (reference sequence). The CDR3 covers 13 residues. The DNA for the CDR3 is TGTGCCAGCAGCTTACGGGGGGGTGAGACCCAGTACTTC. It translates to CASSLRGGETQYF.

The gene calls are TRBV6-5 and TRBJ2-7, with 8 bases lining up with TRBD1. Germline CDR1 MNHEY, CDR2 SVGAGI. This CDR3 comprises 14 residues. The V gene end was trimmed by 8 bases and the J gene end by 5 bases; junction bases not matched to a gene: 11. The CDR3 DNA reads as TGTGCCAGCGCCGCCGACAGGGGTAGGAACGAGCAGTACTTC. Translating it yields CASAADRGRNEQYF.

This clone was seen more than once but under ten times. The J gene is TRBJ1-5, the V gene TRBV30; D is possibly TRBD1 (6 bases). There are 14 residues in the CDR3. V was trimmed by 0 bases and J by 6 bases, leaving 12 bases between them. Germline CDR1 and CDR2: GTSNPN and SVGIG (reference sequence). CDR3 sequence: CAWSVVGGLQPQHF. The CDR3 DNA is TGTGCCTGGAGTGTGGTCGGGGGGCTTCAGCCCCAGCATTTT.

As concerns this clone: Other nucleotide sequences in the sample specify the same CDR3. V gene TRBV19 combines with J gene TRBJ1-1; 10 bases line up with TRBD1. Germline CDR1 reads LNHDA; CDR2 reads SQIVND (reference sequence). Trimming at V came to 7 bases and at J to 0 bases, leaving 8 bases not matched to a gene. CDR3 length: 16 amino acids. In nucleotides, the CDR3 is TGTGCCAGTATTCCTTGGGACAGGGGAGTGAACACTGAAGCTTTCTTT. Protein product: CASIPWDRGVNTEAFF.

This rearrangement joins TRBV18 to TRBJ1-1, with TRBD1 identical over 7 bases. Germline V gene data show CDR1 as KGHSH and CDR2 as LQKENI. V shed 4 bases and J 8 bases; nucleotides not matched to a gene: 4. This CDR3 region has 12 residues. The CDR3 bases are TGTGCCAGCTCACTGACAGGGTTAGAAGCTTTCTTT. Its protein product is CASSLTGLEAFF.